This TCR beta chain was sequenced for a study of memory CD4+ T cells and cytomegalovirus serostatus. Study-level points and caveats: CMV serostatus prediction reached median AUC roughly 0.95, or 0.91 with US-trained model.

Deletions cut 0 bases from V and 7 bases from J, with 9 bases between. Germline values: CDR1 PRHDT, CDR2 FYEKMQ (reference sequence). This CDR3 has 14 amino acids. The sort gate was single viable CD3+CD4+CD8-CD45RO+ cells for memory CD4+ T cells. Assay: immunoSEQ multiplex PCR; the TCRdb copy retains only in-frame clones and omits some. The sample has approximately 44,000 clones; around 80% are singletons. Notes on this clone: No antigen is known for it.

V is TRBV13 and J is TRBJ1-4, with D possibly being TRBD1 (5 bases). The TCR sequence derives from an adult in good health and CMV-seronegative. Sequenced input: memory CD4+ T cells from blood. In DNA, the CDR3 is TGTGCCAGCAGCTTAGGCTGGGGGGGTGAAAAACTGTTTTTT. Translating gives CASSLGWGGEKLFF.